These 14 T cell receptor beta chains were sequenced from one sample in a study of blood T cell repertoires in COVID-19 (dated by TCRdb to between 2020 and 2021). The receptor library was made with the immunoSEQ multiplex PCR assay. As stored in TCRdb, this immuneACCESS dataset retains in-frame rearrangements with V and J assigned. A fraction of the clones does not appear; measured against another copy, unresolved V genes explain less than half of the discrepancy, and the remainder lacks a known reason. For this sample there are about 100,000 clones; roughly 87% appear just once. Around 6.9% of the sample is held by the ten biggest clonotypes. Sequenced input: peripheral blood. The receptors here all came from a man under 40 in a cohort sampled during active COVID-19.

The chain uses TRBV12-3 or TRBV12-4 and TRBJ2-7, with a tentative D call TRBD2 (5 bases). The CDR3 runs to 12 residues. V lost 7 bases and J lost 5, with 12 bases in between. The CDR3 here is CASKSSYDEQYF. The CDR3 DNA is TGTGCCAGCAAATCTAGCTATGACGAGCAGTACTTC.

The V call is TRBV7-9, the J call TRBJ1-3; D may be TRBD1 (5 bases). The germline V gene has CDR1 SEHNR and CDR2 FQNEAQ (reference sequence). This CDR3 is 15 amino acids long. V was clipped by 3 bases and J by 4 bases, with 13 bases between them. The CDR3 protein is CASSFTGHPGNTIYF. The CDR3 DNA is TGTGCCAGCAGCTTTACAGGCCACCCCGGAAACACCATATATTTT.

The rearrangement joins TRBV3-1 (or the pseudogene TRBV3-2) to TRBJ2-4; D is unclear. CDR1 LGHDT and CDR2 YNNKEL come from the germline V gene (reference sequence). The V end was cut by 0 bases, the J end by 7 bases, with 4 bases between. CDR3 length: 12 residues. The CDR3, as DNA: TGTGCCAGCAGCCAAGACCGGAACATTCAGTACTTC. Its protein product is CASSQDRNIQYF.

This CDR3 reads CASSSRTGVTEAFF. For the CDR3, the DNA is TGCGCCAGCAGCTCCAGGACAGGCGTCACTGAAGCTTTCTTT. J is TRBJ1-1 and V is TRBV5-1; 7 nucleotides line up with TRBD1. The CDR3 spans 14 residues. Unmatched junction bases numbered 6, after V lost 3 bases and J lost 4 bases. Germline V lookup: CDR1 SGHRS, CDR2 YFSETQ.

CDR3: CASSKGAANTGELFF. The CDR3 coding sequence is TGTGCCAGTAGTAAAGGGGCAGCGAACACCGGGGAGCTGTTTTTT. The rearrangement links TRBV19 to TRBJ2-2; tentative D call: TRBD1 (5 bases). Trimming cost V 4 bases and J 0 bases, with 9 bases left between them. The CDR3 sequence is 15 residues long. CDR1 and CDR2 (germline): LNHDA, SQIVND (reference sequence). The whole variable domain, filled in from reference TRBV19 and TRBJ2-2, reads DGGITQSPKYLFRKEGQNVTLSCEQNLNHDAMYWYRQDPGQGLRLIYYSQIVNDFQKGDIAEGYSVSREKKESFPLTVTSAQKNPTAFYLCASSKGAANTGELFFGEGSRLTVL.

The V call is TRBV5-6, the J call TRBJ2-1; TRBD2 matches 9 bases. CDR3 size: 16 residues. Trimming at V came to 3 bases and at J to 4 bases, leaving 8 bases not matched to a gene. The V gene's germline CDR1 is SGHDT and CDR2 YYEEEE. The CDR3 coding sequence is TGTGCCAGCAGCTCCACCCTAGCGGGGTCATACAATGAGCAGTTCTTC. It specifies CASSSTLAGSYNEQFF. The whole variable domain, remainder taken from reference TRBV5-6 and TRBJ2-1, is DAGVTQSPTHLIKTRGQQVTLRCSPKSGHDTVSWYQQALGQGPQFIFQYYEEEERQRGNFPDRFSGHQFPNYSSELNVNALLLGDSALYLCASSSTLAGSYNEQFFGPGTRLTVL.

This chain joins TRBV5-5 and TRBJ2-2; TRBD1 might be the D (5 bases). CDR3 size: 15 residues. The V end was cut by 4 bases, the J end by 4 bases, with 14 bases between. CDR1 and CDR2 (germline): SGHKS, YYEKEE (reference sequence). In DNA, the CDR3 is TGTGCCAGCAGCGGGGTGGGGCTGACCACCGGGGAGCTGTTTTTT. Its protein is CASSGVGLTTGELFF.

The CDR3 sequence: CASSVAGGQGFEQYF. DNA of the CDR3: TGTGCCAGCAGCGTAGCTGGAGGACAGGGTTTCGAGCAGTACTTC. The chain has TRBV9 and TRBJ2-7; 8 bases fit TRBD1. CDR1 is SGDLS and CDR2 is YYNGEE in the germline V gene. This CDR3 spans 15 amino acids. Unmatched junction bases numbered 8, after V lost 0 bases and J lost 6 bases.

The rearrangement joins TRBV5-1 to TRBJ2-1; maybe TRBD2 (5 bases). CDR3 length: 15 amino acids. Trimming took 4 bases from V and 1 from J, leaving 12 bases between them. The germline V gene has CDR1 SGHRS and CDR2 YFSETQ. The CDR3 reads CASSLGGGSYNEQFF. CDR3 DNA sequence: TGCGCCAGCAGCCTAGGAGGCGGGTCCTACAATGAGCAGTTCTTC.

This chain uses TRBV28 with TRBJ1-1; D remains unclear. Trimming removed 10 bases at V and 2 bases at J, with 8 bases between. The germline CDR1 and CDR2 sequences are MDHEN and SYDVKM. The CDR3 is 11 amino acids. As DNA, the CDR3 is TGTGCCATTACAGCAAACACTGAAGCTTTCTTT. This encodes CAITANTEAFF.

J is TRBJ2-5 and V is TRBV7-7; 10 bases fit TRBD2. CDR1 is SSHAT, CDR2 FNYEAQ, per germline (reference sequence). This CDR3 has 17 residues. After removal of 2 bases from V and 5 bases from J, the junction contained 11 bases not matched to a gene. The chain's CDR3 is CASSLSPSGGARETQYF. In nucleotides, the CDR3 is TGTGCCAGCAGCTTAAGTCCTAGCGGGGGCGCACGGGAGACCCAGTACTTC.

As for this clone: Other DNA sequences from this sample encode an identical CDR3 as well. This sequence joins TRBV6-5 and TRBJ1-2; D perhaps matches TRBD1 (6 bases). Looked up from germline, CDR1 is MNHEY and CDR2 is SVGAGI. The CDR3 sequence is 14 residues long. V was trimmed by 2 bases and J by 4 bases, leaving 11 bases between them. CDR3 sequence reads: CASSYRGIGYGYTF. CDR3 DNA sequence: TGTGCCAGCAGTTACAGGGGGATAGGCTATGGCTACACCTTC.

The chain has TRBV7-9 and TRBJ2-7, with TRBD2 as a possible D gene (6 bases). In germline, CDR1 is SEHNR, CDR2 FQNEAQ (reference sequence). The CDR3 loop spans 15 amino acids. V lost 3 bases and J 6 bases, leaving 18 bases between the germline ends. CDR3 sequence reads: CASSLGGAPPLEQYF. Written as DNA, the CDR3 is TGTGCCAGCAGCTTGGGCGGGGCTCCCCCCCTCGAGCAGTACTTC.

The chain employs TRBV19 and TRBJ2-7, with 9 bases identical to TRBD1. V lost 5 bases, J lost 3 bases, and 8 bases stayed unmatched. The CDR3 totals 15 residues. Per the germline V gene, CDR1 is LNHDA and CDR2 is SQIVND (reference sequence). Here the CDR3 DNA reads TGTGCCAGTAGTCTAGGGACAGGGAGTAGCTACGAGCAGTACTTC. It is translated as CASSLGTGSSYEQYF.